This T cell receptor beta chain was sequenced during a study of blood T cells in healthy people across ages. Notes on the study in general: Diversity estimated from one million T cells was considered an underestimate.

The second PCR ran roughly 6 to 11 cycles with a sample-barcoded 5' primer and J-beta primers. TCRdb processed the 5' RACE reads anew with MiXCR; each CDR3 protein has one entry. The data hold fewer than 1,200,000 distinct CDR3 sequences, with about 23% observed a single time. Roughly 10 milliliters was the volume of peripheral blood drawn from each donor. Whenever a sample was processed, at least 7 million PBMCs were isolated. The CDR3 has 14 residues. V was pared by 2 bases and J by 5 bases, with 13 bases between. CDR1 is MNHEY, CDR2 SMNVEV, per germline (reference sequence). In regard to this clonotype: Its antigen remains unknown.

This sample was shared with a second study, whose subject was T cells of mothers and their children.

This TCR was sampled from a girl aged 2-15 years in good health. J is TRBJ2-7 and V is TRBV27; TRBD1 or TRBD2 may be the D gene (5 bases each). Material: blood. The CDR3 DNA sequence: TGTGCCAGCAGTTTAGCGGGCAGGGCCCACGAGCAGTACTTC. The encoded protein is CASSLAGRAHEQYF.